The entry below describes one TCR beta chain. Per the germline V gene, CDR1 is SQVTM and CDR2 is ANQGSEA. The length of the CDR3 is 11 residues. The ends were cut back, 7 bases at V and 5 bases at J, with 9 bases in the middle. The data originate from a study of OX40 agonist ivuxolimab in advanced cancers. Assay used: immunoSEQ multiplex PCR; TCRdb lists only in-frame clones, some missing. The sample has fewer than 45,000 clones, 88% seen once. The receptor was isolated from an adult with an advanced solid tumor such as melanoma, head and neck, liver or kidney cancer. This sample comprised CD4+ or CD8+ T cells sorted from blood, obtained in a trial of the OX40 agonist ivuxolimab. The chain is built from TRBV29-1 and TRBJ2-1, with D maybe TRBD1 (5 bases). The CDR3 DNA reads TGCAGCGCCATGACAGACAATGAGCAGTTCTTC. It is translated as CSAMTDNEQFF.